The source of this T cell receptor (beta chain) is a study of OX40 agonist ivuxolimab in advanced cancers. Profiling relied on immunoSEQ multiplex PCR, and the TCRdb table lists in-frame clones only, not all of them. The data hold 50,000 to 60,000 clones, with roughly nine tenths observed a single time. Points from the study as a whole: Among the lowest peripheral clonal expansion occurred in 0.1-3.0 mg/kg partial responders.

Germline V gives CDR1 SGHVS, CDR2 FNYEAQ. Trimming stripped 2 bases from V and 2 bases from J, with 14 bases between. This CDR3 spans 16 amino acids. With respect to this clone: What it recognizes is unknown.

J is TRBJ2-3 and V is TRBV7-6; D not resolved. The sample consisted of CD4+ or CD8+ T cells sorted from blood, taken in a trial of the OX40 agonist ivuxolimab. This TCR was sampled from an adult with an advanced solid tumor such as melanoma, head and neck, liver or kidney cancer. CDR3 nucleotides: TGTGCCAGCAGCTTAAACACAGAGGTAGCCACAGATACGCAGTATTTT. Its protein product is CASSLNTEVATDTQYF.